This T cell receptor beta chain was found in a study of blood T cell repertoires in COVID-19. Germline CDR1 is SGHNT and CDR2 is YYREEE (reference sequence). After removal of 4 bases from V and 0 bases from J, the junction contained 7 bases not matched to a gene. The CDR3 has 16 amino acids. Some clones are missing from TCRdb's copy, which holds only in-frame ones; the method was immunoSEQ multiplex PCR. The sample includes 150,000 to 250,000 clones, roughly 79% of them seen just once. The sequence came from a human donor with acute or convalescent COVID-19. The donor label of this sample is uncertain. This sequence joins TRBV5-4 and TRBJ2-7, with 10 bases lining up with TRBD1. The sample taken for sequencing was peripheral blood. Here the CDR3 reads CASSPDRGILSYEQYF. The CDR3 DNA follows: TGTGCCAGCAGCCCGGACAGGGGGATTCTCTCCTACGAGCAGTACTTC.